This entry concerns a single T cell receptor (beta chain). Its antigen is still unknown. This specimen comes from a study of cytomegalovirus exposure and HLA in healthy donors. Points from the study as a whole: It was found in a later analysis that first-cohort TCR clusters tended to co-occur in the 100 to 150 validation repertoires.

Profiled with immunoSEQ multiplex PCR; TCRdb holds only in-frame clones, not every one. Among some 220,000 clones listed, around nine tenths were seen once. Trimming left V 0 bases short and J 4 bases short, with 10 bases between. Germline CDR1 reads LGHNA; CDR2 reads YNFKEQ. The CDR3 is 14 amino acids. This chain connects TRBV4-2 to TRBJ2-7, with D tentatively TRBD2 (6 bases). The specimen sequenced was PBMCs. This TCR derives from a woman under 30 in good health and CMV-seronegative. CDR3 coding DNA: TGTGCCAGCAGCCAAGACGGGAGTGGGTACGAGCAGTACTTC. Amino acids: CASSQDGSGYEQYF.